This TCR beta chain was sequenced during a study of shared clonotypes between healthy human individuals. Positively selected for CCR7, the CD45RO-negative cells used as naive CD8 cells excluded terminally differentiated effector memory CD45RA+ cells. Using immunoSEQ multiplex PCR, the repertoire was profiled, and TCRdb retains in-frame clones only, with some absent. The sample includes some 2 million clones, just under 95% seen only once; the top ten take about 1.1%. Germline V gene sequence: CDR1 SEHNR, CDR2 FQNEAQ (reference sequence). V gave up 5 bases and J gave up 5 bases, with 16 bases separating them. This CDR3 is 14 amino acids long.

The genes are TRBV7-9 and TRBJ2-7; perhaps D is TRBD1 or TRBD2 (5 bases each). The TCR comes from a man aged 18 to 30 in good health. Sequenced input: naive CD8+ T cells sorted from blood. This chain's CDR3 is CASSPEGRANEQYF. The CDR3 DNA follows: TGTGCCAGCAGCCCAGAGGGCAGGGCGAACGAGCAGTACTTC. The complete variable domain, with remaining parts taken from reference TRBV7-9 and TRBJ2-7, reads DTGVSQNPRHKITKRGQNVTFRCDPISEHNRLYWYRQTLGQGPEFLTYFQNEAQLEKSRLLSDRFSAERPKGSFSTLEIQRTEQGDSAMYLCASSPEGRANEQYFGPGTRLTVT.